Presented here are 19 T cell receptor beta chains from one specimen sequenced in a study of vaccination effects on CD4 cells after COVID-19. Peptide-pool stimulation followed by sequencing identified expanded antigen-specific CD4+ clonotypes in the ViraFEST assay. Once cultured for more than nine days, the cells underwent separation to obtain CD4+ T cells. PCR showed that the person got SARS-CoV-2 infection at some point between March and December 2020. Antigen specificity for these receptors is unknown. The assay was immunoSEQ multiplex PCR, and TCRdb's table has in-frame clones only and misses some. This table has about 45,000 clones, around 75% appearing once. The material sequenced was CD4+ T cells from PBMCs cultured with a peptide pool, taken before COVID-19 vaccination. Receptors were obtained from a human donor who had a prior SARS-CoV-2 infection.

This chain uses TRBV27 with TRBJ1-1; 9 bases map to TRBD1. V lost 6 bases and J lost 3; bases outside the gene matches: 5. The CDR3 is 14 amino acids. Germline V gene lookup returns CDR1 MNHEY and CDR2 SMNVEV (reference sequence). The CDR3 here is CASRWDREDTEAFF. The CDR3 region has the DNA TGTGCCAGCAGGTGGGACAGGGAGGACACTGAAGCTTTCTTT.

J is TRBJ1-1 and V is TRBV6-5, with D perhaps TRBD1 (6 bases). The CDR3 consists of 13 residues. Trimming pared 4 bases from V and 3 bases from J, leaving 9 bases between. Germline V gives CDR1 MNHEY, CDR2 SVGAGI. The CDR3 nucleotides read TGTGCCAGCAGTTCCGGACAGTACACTGAAGCTTTCTTT. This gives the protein CASSSGQYTEAFF.

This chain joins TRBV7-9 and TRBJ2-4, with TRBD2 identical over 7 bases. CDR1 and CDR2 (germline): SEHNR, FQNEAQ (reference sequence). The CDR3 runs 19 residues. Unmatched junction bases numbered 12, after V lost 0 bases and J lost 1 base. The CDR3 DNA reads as TGTGCCAGCAGCTTAGCGCTGGGTAGCGGGCGGGCTGCCAAAAACATTCAGTACTTC. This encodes CASSLALGSGRAAKNIQYF. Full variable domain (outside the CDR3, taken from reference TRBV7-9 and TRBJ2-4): DTGVSQNPRHKITKRGQNVTFRCDPISEHNRLYWYRQTLGQGPEFLTYFQNEAQLEKSRLLSDRFSAERPKGSFSTLEIQRTEQGDSAMYLCASSLALGSGRAAKNIQYFGAGTRLSVL.

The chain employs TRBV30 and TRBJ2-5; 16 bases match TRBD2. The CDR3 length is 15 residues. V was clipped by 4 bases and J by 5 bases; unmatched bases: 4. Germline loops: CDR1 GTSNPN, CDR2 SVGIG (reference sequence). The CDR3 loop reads CAWNPGLAGGETQYF. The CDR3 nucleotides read TGTGCCTGGAACCCGGGACTAGCGGGGGGGGAGACCCAGTACTTC.

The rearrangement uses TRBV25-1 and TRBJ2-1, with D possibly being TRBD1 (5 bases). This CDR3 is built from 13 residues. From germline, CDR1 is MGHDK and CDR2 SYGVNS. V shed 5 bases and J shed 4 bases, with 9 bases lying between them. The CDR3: CASSPDSYNEQFF. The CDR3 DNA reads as TGTGCCAGCAGTCCAGACAGTTACAATGAGCAGTTCTTC.

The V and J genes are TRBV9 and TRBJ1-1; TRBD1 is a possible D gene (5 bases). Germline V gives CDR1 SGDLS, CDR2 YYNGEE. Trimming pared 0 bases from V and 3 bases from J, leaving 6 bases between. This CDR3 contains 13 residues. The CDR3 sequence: CASSVVGDTEAFF. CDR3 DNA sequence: TGTGCCAGCAGCGTAGTGGGGGACACTGAAGCTTTCTTT.

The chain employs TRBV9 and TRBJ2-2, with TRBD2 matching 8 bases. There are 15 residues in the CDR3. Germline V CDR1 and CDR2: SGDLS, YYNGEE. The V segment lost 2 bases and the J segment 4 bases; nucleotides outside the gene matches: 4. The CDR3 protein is CASSVGGGTTGELFF. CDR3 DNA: TGTGCCAGCAGCGTTGGCGGGGGGACCACCGGGGAGCTGTTTTTT. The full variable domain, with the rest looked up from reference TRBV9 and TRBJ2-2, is DSGVTQTPKHLITATGQRVTLRCSPRSGDLSVYWYQQSLDQGLQFLIQYYNGEERAKGNILERFSAQQFPDLHSELNLSSLELGDSALYFCASSVGGGTTGELFFGEGSRLTVL.

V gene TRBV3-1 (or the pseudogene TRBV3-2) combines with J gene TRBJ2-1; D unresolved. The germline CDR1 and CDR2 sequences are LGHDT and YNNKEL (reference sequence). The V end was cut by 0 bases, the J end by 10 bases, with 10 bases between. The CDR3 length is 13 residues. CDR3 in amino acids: CASSQDLTEEQFF. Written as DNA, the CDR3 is TGTGCCAGCAGCCAAGACTTAACGGAAGAGCAGTTCTTC.

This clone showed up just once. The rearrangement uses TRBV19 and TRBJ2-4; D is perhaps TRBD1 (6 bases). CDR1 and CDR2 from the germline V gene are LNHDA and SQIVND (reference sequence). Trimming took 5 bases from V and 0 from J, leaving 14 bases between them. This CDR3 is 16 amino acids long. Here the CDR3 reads CASSPRTVLAKNIQYF. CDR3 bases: TGTGCCAGTAGTCCACGGACAGTTCTAGCCAAAAACATTCAGTACTTC.

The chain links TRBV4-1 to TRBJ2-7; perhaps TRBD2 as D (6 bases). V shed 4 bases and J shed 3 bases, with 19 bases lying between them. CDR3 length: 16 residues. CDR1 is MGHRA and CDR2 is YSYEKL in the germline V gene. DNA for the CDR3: TGCGCCAGCAGCCTCCTAATGACTAGGCCAGACTACGAGCAGTACTTC. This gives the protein CASSLLMTRPDYEQYF.

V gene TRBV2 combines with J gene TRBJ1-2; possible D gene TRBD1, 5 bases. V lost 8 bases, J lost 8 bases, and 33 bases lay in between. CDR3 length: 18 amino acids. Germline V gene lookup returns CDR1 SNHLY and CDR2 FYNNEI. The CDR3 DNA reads TGTGCCAGCGGGTCGCAGGGCATGAGCAGACTGAGGGGAGTCGGCTACACCTTC. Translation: CASGSQGMSRLRGVGYTF.

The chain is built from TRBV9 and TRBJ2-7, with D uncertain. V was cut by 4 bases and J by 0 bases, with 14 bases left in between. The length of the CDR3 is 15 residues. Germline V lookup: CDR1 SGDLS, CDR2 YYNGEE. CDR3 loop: CASSPSLHGSYEQYF. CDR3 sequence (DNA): TGTGCCAGCAGCCCATCCCTCCACGGCTCCTACGAGCAGTACTTC. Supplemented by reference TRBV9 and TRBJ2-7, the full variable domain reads DSGVTQTPKHLITATGQRVTLRCSPRSGDLSVYWYQQSLDQGLQFLIQYYNGEERAKGNILERFSAQQFPDLHSELNLSSLELGDSALYFCASSPSLHGSYEQYFGPGTRLTVT.

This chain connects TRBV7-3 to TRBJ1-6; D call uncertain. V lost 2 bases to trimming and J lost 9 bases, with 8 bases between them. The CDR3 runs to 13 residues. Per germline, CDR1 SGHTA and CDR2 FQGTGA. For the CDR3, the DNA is TGTGCCAGCAGCTTAGGGCATGCTTCACCCCTCCACTTT. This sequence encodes CASSLGHASPLHF.

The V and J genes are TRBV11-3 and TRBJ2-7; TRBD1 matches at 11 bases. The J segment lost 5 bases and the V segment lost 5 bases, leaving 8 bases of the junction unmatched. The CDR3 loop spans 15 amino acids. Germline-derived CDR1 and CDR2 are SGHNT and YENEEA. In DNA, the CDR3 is TGTGCCAGCAGCCAGGGGGGACAGGGGGACGACGAGCAGTACTTC. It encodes CASSQGGQGDDEQYF.

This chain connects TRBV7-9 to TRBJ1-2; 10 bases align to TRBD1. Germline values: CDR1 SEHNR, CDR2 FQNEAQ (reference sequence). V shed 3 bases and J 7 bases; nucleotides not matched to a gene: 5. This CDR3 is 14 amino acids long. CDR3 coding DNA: TGTGCCAGCAGCTTGGGGACAGGGGCGGCTGGCTACACCTTC. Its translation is CASSLGTGAAGYTF.

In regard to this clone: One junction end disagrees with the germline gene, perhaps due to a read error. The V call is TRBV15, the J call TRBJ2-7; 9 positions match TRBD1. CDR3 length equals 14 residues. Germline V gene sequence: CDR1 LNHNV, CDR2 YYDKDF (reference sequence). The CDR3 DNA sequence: TGTGCCACCAGGGGGACAGGGTCCTCCGACGAGCAGTACTTC. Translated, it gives CATRGTGSSDEQYF.

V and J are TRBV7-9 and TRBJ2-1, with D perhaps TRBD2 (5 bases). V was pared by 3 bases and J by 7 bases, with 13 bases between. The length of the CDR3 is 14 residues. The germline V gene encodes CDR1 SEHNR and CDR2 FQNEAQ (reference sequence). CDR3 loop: CASSFLEAGNEQFF. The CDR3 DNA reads TGTGCCAGCAGCTTCCTAGAGGCGGGTAATGAGCAGTTCTTC.

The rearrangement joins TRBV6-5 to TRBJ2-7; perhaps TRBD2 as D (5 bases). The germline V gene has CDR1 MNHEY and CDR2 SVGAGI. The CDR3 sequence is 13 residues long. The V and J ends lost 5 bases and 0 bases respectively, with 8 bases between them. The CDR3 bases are TGTGCCAGCAGTCCGGGATACTCCTACGAGCAGTACTTC. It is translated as CASSPGYSYEQYF.

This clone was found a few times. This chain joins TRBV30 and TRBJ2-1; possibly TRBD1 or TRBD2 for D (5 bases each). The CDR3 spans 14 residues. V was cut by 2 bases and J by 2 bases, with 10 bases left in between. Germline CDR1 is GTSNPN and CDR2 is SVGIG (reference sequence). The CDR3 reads CAWSWPGPYNEQFF. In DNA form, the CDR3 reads TGTGCCTGGAGTTGGCCGGGACCCTACAATGAGCAGTTCTTC.